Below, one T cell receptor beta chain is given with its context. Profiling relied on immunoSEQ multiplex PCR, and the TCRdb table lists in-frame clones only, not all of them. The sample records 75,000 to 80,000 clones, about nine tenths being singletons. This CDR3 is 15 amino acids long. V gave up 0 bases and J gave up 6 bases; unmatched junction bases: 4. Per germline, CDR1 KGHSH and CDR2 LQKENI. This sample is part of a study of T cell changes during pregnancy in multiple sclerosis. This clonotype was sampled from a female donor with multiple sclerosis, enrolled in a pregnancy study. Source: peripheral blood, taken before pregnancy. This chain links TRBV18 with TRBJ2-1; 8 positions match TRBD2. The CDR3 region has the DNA TGTGCCAGCTCACCACCCGGGACTAGTCTCAATGAGCAGTTCTTC. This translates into CASSPPGTSLNEQFF.